This T cell receptor beta chain was sequenced for a study of monozygotic twins with inflammatory bowel disease. Study-wide points: Different T cell subtypes could not be distinguished.

Regarding this clonotype: Antigen: not known.

From the 5' RACE reads, TCRdb lists one entry per CDR3 protein and no DNA. The sample table includes about 99,000 distinct CDR3 sequences. The clonotype comes from a human donor with ulcerative colitis or Crohn's disease, or a healthy co-twin of an affected twin (not recorded which). The sequenced sample consisted of blood.

CDR3 sequence: CASSQESGINEQFF. The chain uses TRBV4-3 and TRBJ2-1; TCRdb returns TRBD1, unconfirmable since there is no DNA. There are 14 residues in the CDR3. The germline V gene has CDR1 LGHNA and CDR2 YSLEER.